Listed below are T cell receptor beta chains from one sample, sequenced in a study of CD8 T cells in ankylosing spondylitis. TCRdb independently ran MiXCR on the 5' RACE reads; one entry per CDR3 protein. The sample consists of some 130,000 distinct CDR3 sequences, roughly an eighth of them appearing once. Sequencing input: blood, either unsorted or a sorted T cell fraction (not recorded which). The receptors derive from a female donor with ankylosing spondylitis or in good health (not recorded which). The CDR3 runs from the conserved cysteine through the conserved F or W. D genes are given only for firm matches. Where a row states a size, it is once, few, many or the class of an expanded clone; other rows omit it.

V gene	clone size	D gene	J gene	CDR3 DNA	CDR3 protein
TRBV5-1	many	-	TRBJ1-5	TGCGCCAGCAGCTTGGCCGGAGAGAATCAGCCCCAGCATTTT	CASSLAGENQPQHF
TRBV5-1	many	-	TRBJ2-7	TGTGCCAGCAGTTTGGACAGATACGAGCAGTACTTC	CASSLDRYEQYF
TRBV2	few	TRBD1	TRBJ2-1	TGTGCCAGCAGTAAACAGGGGGCGAGAAATGAGCAGTTCTTC	CASSKQGARNEQFF
TRBV7-3	few	-	TRBJ2-1	TGTGCCAGCAGCACGCTAAGTAGTTCCTACAATGAGCAGTTCTTC	CASSTLSSSYNEQFF
TRBV20-1	-	-	TRBJ2-3	TGCAGTGCTAGGCGGGGCGGAATCCACCTCACAGATACGCAGTATTTT	CSARRGGIHLTDTQYF
TRBV5-1	few	TRBD2	TRBJ2-3	TGCGCCAGCAGCGGGACTAGCGGGGGCACAGATACGCAGTATTTT	CASSGTSGGTDTQYF
TRBV20-1	-	TRBD2	TRBJ2-1	TGCAGTGCAAGGACTAGCTTATACAATGAGCAGTTCTTC	CSARTSLYNEQFF
TRBV6-1	-	TRBD1	TRBJ2-5	TGTGCCAGCAGAAGAGGGACAGGGAGACAAGAGACCCAGTACTTC	CASRRGTGRQETQYF
TRBV6-5	many	TRBD1	TRBJ2-7	TGTGCCAGCAGTTACGCGCAGGGGGCAATTTACGAGCAGTACTTC	CASSYAQGAIYEQYF
TRBV7-3	few	-	TRBJ2-1	TGTGCCAGCAGCCCGACGGCGGGGCTATACAATGAGCAGTTCTTC	CASSPTAGLYNEQFF
TRBV21-1	once	-	TRBJ1-2	TGTGCCAACAGCAAATCTGGGACAGGCTATGGCTACACCTTC	CANSKSGTGYGYTF
TRBV20-1	-	TRBD2	TRBJ2-7	TGCAGTGCTCCCCCCGGGACTAGCGGCTACGAGCAGTACTTC	CSAPPGTSGYEQYF
TRBV7-3	many	TRBD2	TRBJ2-3	TGTGCCAGCAGCTTAGGACTAGCAGAGGATACGCAGTATTTT	CASSLGLAEDTQYF
TRBV7-2	many	TRBD2	TRBJ2-7	TGTGCCAGCAGCACCACCGGGACTAGCGGGATATACGAGCAGTACTTC	CASSTTGTSGIYEQYF
TRBV20-1	many	-	TRBJ2-5	TGCAGTGCTTCCGGGACACTCTCTGAGACCCAGTACTTC	CSASGTLSETQYF
TRBV20-1	-	-	TRBJ1-4	TGCAGTGCTAGCGACCCTCAGGTTGAAAAACTGTTTTTT	CSASDPQVEKLFF
TRBV5-1	many	-	TRBJ1-1	TGCGCCAGCAGCGAAGGGACCAGCGAGAACACTGAAGCTTTCTTT	CASSEGTSENTEAFF
TRBV29-1	few	-	TRBJ1-1	TGCAGCGTTCGCGAGAGAACATTTGATGAAGCTTTCTTT	CSVRERTFDEAFF
TRBV7-2	many	-	TRBJ1-1	TGTGCCAGCGCCCCAAAGGGGGTGGGAGAAGCTTTCTTT	CASAPKGVGEAFF
TRBV7-2	-	-	TRBJ1-2	TGTGCCAGCAGCTTGATAAATAATGGCTACACCTTC	CASSLINNGYTF
TRBV24-1	-	-	TRBJ2-5	TGTGCCACCAGTCGTCGGATGGGCCGCCGGGAGACCCAGTACTTC	CATSRRMGRRETQYF
TRBV5-4	many	TRBD1	TRBJ2-3	TGTGCCAGCCGGGACAGTGAGGGTGGATTCAGCACAGATACGCAGTATTTT	CASRDSEGGFSTDTQYF
TRBV30	few	TRBD1	TRBJ1-1	TGTGCCTGGAGTGCTACACCGGGACAGGGATCTTCTGAAGCTTTCTTT	CAWSATPGQGSSEAFF
TRBV20-1	few	-	TRBJ2-3	TGCAGTGCTAGAGATCTTAGGAGGGATACGCAGTATTTT	CSARDLRRDTQYF
TRBV7-2	-	-	TRBJ2-5	TGTGCCAGCAGCTTACACACTTGGTACCAAGAGACCCAGTACTTC	CASSLHTWYQETQYF
TRBV9	many	TRBD1	TRBJ1-4	TGTGCCAGCAGCGGCGGACAGGGGATCTTTTCTGATGAAAAACTGTTTTTT	CASSGGQGIFSDEKLFF
TRBV20-1	few	-	TRBJ1-2	TGCAGTGCTAGAGGACCAGCAGACGGCTACACCTTC	CSARGPADGYTF
TRBV12-3/TRBV12-4	-	TRBD1	TRBJ1-2	TGTGCCAGCAGTGCCGGGACAGGGGGATATGGCTACACCTTC	CASSAGTGGYGYTF
TRBV3-1	few	-	TRBJ1-4	TGTGCCAGCAGCCCCACCTGGAGAGCAACTAATGAAAAACTGTTTTTT	CASSPTWRATNEKLFF
TRBV29-1	many	-	TRBJ1-2	TGCAGCGTTGAGATGGGGTCAGGTAGCTATGGCTACACCTTC	CSVEMGSGSYGYTF
TRBV30	many	-	TRBJ1-1	TGTGCCCGCGCGGGGGAATGGGGGCGCACTGAAGCTTTCTTT	CARAGEWGRTEAFF
TRBV20-1	-	-	TRBJ1-6	TGCAGTGCTAGAGACCGACACGGAGGAAATTCACCCCTCCACTTT	CSARDRHGGNSPLHF
TRBV4-1	many	TRBD1	TRBJ2-5	TGCGCCAGCAGCGCCGGGACAGTTTACCAAGAGACCCAGTACTTC	CASSAGTVYQETQYF
TRBV9	few	TRBD2	TRBJ2-2	TGTGCCAGCAGCCCTAGCGGAGCCTACACCGGGGAGCTGTTTTTT	CASSPSGAYTGELFF
TRBV15	few	-	TRBJ2-1	TGTGCCACCAGCAGGTCCGATGAGCAGTTCTTC	CATSRSDEQFF
TRBV7-2	-	TRBD2	TRBJ2-3	TGTGCCAGCAGCCCCATGCGGGGGGGCATCACCGATACGCAGTATTTT	CASSPMRGGITDTQYF
TRBV12-3/TRBV12-4	many	-	TRBJ2-2	TGTGCCAGCAGCTCTTCGCTGGCCGGGGAGCTGTTTTTT	CASSSSLAGELFF
TRBV25-1	few	-	TRBJ2-7	TGTGCCAGCACCCGCACCCCCTCCCTACGGGAGCAGTACTTC	CASTRTPSLREQYF
TRBV5-1	many	-	TRBJ2-5	TGCGCCAGCAGCTTGGTCGGGGACGTACAAGAGACCCAGTACTTC	CASSLVGDVQETQYF
TRBV20-1	many	-	TRBJ2-7	TGCAGTGCTAGCGGCGGATGGACCTCGGGCGAGCAGTACTTC	CSASGGWTSGEQYF
TRBV7-7	many	-	TRBJ2-5	TGTGCTAGCAGCCTAGAGGTCAGATCTAACCAAGAGACCCAGTACTTC	CASSLEVRSNQETQYF
TRBV6-5	-	-	TRBJ2-3	TGTGCCAGCAGTTGGGGAGATACGCAGTATTTT	CASSWGDTQYF
TRBV2	many	-	TRBJ2-2	TGTGCCAGCAGTGAATTTCTAAACACCGGGGAGCTGTTTTTT	CASSEFLNTGELFF
TRBV7-2	many	-	TRBJ2-7	TGTGCCAGCAGCTTCGACGGACGCTCCTACGAGCAGTACTTC	CASSFDGRSYEQYF
TRBV5-6	-	-	TRBJ2-1	TGTGCCAGCAGCTCAAATATCCCCAATGAGCATTTCTTC	CASSSNIPNEHFF
TRBV5-1	many	-	TRBJ2-1	TGCGCCAGCAGCTTGGCCAGAAGCTCCTACAATGAGCAGTTCTTC	CASSLARSSYNEQFF
TRBV6-2/TRBV6-3	few	TRBD1	TRBJ1-1	TGTGCCAGCACTCAAACAGGGGCCACTGAAGCTTTCTTT	CASTQTGATEAFF
TRBV13	-	-	TRBJ2-1	TGTGCCAGCAGCTCCCTTTTGTTGGGGTACAATGAGCAGTTCTTC	CASSSLLLGYNEQFF
TRBV5-4	few	TRBD2	TRBJ2-3	TGTGCCAGCAGCGGAACTAGCGGGAGGGCAGATACGCAGTATTTT	CASSGTSGRADTQYF